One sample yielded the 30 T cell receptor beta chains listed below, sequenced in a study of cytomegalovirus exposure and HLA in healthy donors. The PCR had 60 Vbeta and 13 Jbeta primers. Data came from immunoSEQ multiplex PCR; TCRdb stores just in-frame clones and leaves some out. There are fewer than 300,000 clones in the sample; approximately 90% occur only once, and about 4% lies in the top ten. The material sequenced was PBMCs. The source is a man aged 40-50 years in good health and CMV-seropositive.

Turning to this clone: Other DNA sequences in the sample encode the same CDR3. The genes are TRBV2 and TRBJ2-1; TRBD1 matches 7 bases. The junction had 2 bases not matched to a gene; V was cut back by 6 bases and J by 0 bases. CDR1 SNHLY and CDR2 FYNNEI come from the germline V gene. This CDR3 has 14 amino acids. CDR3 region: CASSRDSSYNEQFF. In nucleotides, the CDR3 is TGTGCCAGCAGCAGGGACAGCTCCTACAATGAGCAGTTCTTC.

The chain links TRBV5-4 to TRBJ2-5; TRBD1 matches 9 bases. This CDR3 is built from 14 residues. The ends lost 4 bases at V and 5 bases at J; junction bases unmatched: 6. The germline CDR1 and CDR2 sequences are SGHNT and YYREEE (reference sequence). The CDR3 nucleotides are TGTGCCAGCAGCGCCGGGACAGGGAAGGAGACCCAGTACTTC. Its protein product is CASSAGTGKETQYF.

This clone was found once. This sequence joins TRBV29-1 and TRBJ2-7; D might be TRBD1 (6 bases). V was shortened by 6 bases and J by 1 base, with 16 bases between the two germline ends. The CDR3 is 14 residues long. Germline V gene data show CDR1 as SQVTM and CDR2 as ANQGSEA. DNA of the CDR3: TGCAGCGTAGATACAGGGAAAGGTTCCTACGAGCAGTACTTC. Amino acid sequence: CSVDTGKGSYEQYF.

CDR3 DNA: TGTGCCAGCAGTGGGGCCGGGAGGGCCTCCTACGAGCAGTACTTC. Amino acid sequence: CASSGAGRASYEQYF. The rearrangement uses TRBV6-1 and TRBJ2-7, with 8 bases fitting TRBD2. The length of the CDR3 is 15 residues. V trimming: 4 bases; J trimming: 0 bases; junction bases outside the gene matches: 5. Germline CDR1 is MNHNS and CDR2 is SASEGT.

CDR3 coding DNA: TGTGCCAGCAGCCGATCAGTGAACACCGGGGAGCTGTTTTTT. It translates to CASSRSVNTGELFF. The V and J genes are TRBV6-5 and TRBJ2-2; D gene unclear. Trimming stripped 6 bases from V and 1 base from J, with 9 bases between. Germline V gene lookup returns CDR1 MNHEY and CDR2 SVGAGI. The CDR3 is made up of 14 amino acids.

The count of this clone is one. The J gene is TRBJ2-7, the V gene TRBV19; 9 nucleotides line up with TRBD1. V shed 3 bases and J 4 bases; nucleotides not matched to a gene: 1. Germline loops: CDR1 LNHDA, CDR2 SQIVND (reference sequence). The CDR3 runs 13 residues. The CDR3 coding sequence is TGTGCCAGTAGTATGGACAGGGGATACGAGCAGTACTTC. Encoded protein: CASSMDRGYEQYF.

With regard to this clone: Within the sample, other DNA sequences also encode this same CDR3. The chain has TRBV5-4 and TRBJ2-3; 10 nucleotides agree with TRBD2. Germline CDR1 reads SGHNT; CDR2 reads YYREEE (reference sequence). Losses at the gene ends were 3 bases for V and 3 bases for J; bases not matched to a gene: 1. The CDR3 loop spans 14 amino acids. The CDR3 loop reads CASSSSGGTDTQYF. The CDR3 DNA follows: TGTGCCAGCAGCTCTAGCGGGGGAACAGATACGCAGTATTTT.

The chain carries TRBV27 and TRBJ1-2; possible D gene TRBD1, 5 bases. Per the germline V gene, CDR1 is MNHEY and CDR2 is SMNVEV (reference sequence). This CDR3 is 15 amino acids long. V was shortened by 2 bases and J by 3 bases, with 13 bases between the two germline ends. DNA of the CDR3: TGTGCCAGCAGTTTAGCCGGTGGGGGGTACTATGGCTACACCTTC. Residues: CASSLAGGGYYGYTF.

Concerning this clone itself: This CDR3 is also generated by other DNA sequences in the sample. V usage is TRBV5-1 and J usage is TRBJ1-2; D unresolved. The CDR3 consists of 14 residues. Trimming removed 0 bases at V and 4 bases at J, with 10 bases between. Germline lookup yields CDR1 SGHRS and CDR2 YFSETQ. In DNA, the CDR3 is TGCGCCAGCAGCTTGGGGCAGGTGGGCTATGGCTACACCTTC. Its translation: CASSLGQVGYGYTF.

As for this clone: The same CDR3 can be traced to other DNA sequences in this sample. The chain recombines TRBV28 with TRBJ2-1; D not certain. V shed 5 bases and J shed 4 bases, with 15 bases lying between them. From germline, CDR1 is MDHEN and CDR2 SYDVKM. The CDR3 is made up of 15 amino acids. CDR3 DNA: TGTGCCAGCAGTGGTACGGGTGGGTCTTACAATGAGCAGTTCTTC. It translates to CASSGTGGSYNEQFF.

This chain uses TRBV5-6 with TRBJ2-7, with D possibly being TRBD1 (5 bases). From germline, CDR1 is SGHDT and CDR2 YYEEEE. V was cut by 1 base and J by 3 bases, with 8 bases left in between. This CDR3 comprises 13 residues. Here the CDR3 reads CASSLLGVYEQYF. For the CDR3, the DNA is TGTGCCAGCAGCTTGTTAGGGGTCTACGAGCAGTACTTC.

CDR3 residues: CASSYGGPPRGRTTYEQYF. The CDR3 DNA is TGTGCCAGCAGTTACGGGGGACCCCCCCGCGGGAGAACCACCTACGAGCAGTACTTC. The rearrangement links TRBV6-8 to TRBJ2-7; 7 nucleotides line up with TRBD2. CDR3 length equals 19 residues. V shed 2 bases, J shed 2 bases, and the junction held 18 bases outside the gene matches. Germline CDR1 is MNHGY and CDR2 is SAAAGT.

The CDR3 nucleotides read TGTGCCAGCAGCTTGAGAGGAGCCCACCGCGGCTATGGCTACACCTTC. Its translation: CASSLRGAHRGYGYTF. The chain combines TRBV5-6 with TRBJ1-2, with D unclear. The germline V gene encodes CDR1 SGHDT and CDR2 YYEEEE. This CDR3 has 16 amino acids. Trimming removed 1 base at V and 4 bases at J, with 17 bases between.

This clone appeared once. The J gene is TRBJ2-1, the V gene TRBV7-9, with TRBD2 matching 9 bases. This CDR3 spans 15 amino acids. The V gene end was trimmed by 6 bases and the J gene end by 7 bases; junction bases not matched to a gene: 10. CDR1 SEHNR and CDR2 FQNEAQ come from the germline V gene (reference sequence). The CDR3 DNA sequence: TGTGCCAGCAGTGATAGCGGGAGTGAAGGAAATGAGCAGTTCTTC. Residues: CASSDSGSEGNEQFF.

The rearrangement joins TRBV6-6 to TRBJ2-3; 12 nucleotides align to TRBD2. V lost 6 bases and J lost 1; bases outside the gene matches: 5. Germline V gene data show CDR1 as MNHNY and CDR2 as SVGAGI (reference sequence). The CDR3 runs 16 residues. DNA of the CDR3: TGTGCCAGCAGCCCCCTAGCGGGAGGGCGCACAGATACGCAGTATTTT. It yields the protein CASSPLAGGRTDTQYF.

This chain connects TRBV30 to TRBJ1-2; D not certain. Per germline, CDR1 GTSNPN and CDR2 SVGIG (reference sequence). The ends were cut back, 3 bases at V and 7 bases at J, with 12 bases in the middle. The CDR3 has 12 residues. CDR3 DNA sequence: TGTGCCTGGAGACGGAGGGAAAGTGGCTACACCTTC. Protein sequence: CAWRRRESGYTF.

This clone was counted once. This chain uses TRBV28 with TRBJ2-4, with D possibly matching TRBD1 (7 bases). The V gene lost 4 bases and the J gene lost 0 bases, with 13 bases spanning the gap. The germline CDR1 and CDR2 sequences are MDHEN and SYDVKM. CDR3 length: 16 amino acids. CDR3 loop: CASSYDREVAKNIQYF. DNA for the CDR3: TGTGCCAGCAGTTACGACAGGGAGGTAGCCAAAAACATTCAGTACTTC.

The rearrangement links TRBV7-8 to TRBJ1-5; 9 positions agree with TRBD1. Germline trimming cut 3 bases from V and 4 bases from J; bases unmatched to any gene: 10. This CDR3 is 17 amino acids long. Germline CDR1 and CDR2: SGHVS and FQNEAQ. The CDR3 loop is CASSLHQRDRANQPQHF. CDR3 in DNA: TGTGCCAGCAGCTTGCACCAAAGGGACAGGGCAAATCAGCCCCAGCATTTT.

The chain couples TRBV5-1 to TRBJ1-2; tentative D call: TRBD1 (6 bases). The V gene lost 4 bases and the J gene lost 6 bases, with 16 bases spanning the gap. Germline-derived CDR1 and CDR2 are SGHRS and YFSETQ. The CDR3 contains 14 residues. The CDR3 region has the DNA TGCGCCAGCAGCCCCGGGGGGCCCGGCGATGGCTACACCTTC. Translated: CASSPGGPGDGYTF.

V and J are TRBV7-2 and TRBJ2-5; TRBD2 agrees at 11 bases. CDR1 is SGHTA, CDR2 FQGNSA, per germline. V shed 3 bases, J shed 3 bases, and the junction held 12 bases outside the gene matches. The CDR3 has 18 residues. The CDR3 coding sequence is TGTGCCAGCAGCTTTGACCTAGCGGGAGGCCCAACGAAAGAGACCCAGTACTTC. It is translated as CASSFDLAGGPTKETQYF.

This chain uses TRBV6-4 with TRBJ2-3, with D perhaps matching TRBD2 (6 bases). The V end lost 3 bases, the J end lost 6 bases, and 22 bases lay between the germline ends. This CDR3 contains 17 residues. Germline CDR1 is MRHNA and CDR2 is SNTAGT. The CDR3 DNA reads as TGTGCCAGCAGTGAATCTCAAATAGAAGCGGGTGGGGATACGCAGTATTTT. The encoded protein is CASSESQIEAGGDTQYF.

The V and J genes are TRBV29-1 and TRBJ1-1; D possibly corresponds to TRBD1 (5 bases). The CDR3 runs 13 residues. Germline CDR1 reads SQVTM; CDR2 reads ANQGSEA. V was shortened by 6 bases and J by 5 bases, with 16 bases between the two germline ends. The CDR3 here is CSVARGVRTEAFF. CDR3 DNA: TGCAGCGTAGCAAGGGGCGTGAGGACTGAAGCTTTCTTT.

The CDR3 sequence: CASSQTHQGREQYF. As DNA, the CDR3 is TGCGCCAGCAGCCAGACTCACCAGGGGCGCGAGCAGTACTTC. The chain recombines TRBV4-1 with TRBJ2-7, with D perhaps matching TRBD1 (6 bases). CDR3 length: 14 amino acids. Trimming shortened V by 3 bases and J by 6 bases, and 15 bases separated the two germline ends. Germline loops: CDR1 MGHRA, CDR2 YSYEKL.

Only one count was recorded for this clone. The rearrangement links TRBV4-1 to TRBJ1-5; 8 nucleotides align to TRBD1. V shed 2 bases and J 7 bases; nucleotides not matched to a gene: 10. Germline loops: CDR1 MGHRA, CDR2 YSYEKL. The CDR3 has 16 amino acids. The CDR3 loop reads CASSQQPGQVGQPQHF. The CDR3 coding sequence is TGCGCCAGCAGCCAACAGCCGGGACAGGTAGGCCAGCCCCAGCATTTT.

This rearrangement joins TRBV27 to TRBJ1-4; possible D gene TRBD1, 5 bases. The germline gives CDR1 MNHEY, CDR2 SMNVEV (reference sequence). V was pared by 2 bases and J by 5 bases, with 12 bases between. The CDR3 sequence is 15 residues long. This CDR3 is CASSLLGGINEKLFF. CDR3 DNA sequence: TGTGCCAGCAGTTTACTGGGGGGAATAAATGAAAAACTGTTTTTT.

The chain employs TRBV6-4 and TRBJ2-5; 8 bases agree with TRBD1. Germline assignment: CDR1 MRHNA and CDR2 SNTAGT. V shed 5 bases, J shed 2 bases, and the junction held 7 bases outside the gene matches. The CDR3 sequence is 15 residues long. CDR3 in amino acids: CASSPPGGWQETQYF. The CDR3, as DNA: TGTGCCAGCAGTCCTCCAGGGGGCTGGCAAGAGACCCAGTACTTC.

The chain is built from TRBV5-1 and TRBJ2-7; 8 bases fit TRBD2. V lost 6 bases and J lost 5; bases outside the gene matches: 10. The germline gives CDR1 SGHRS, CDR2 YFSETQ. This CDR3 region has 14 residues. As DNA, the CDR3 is TGCGCCAGCACCCCAGGACTAGCAGGGGACGAGCAGTACTTC. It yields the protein CASTPGLAGDEQYF.

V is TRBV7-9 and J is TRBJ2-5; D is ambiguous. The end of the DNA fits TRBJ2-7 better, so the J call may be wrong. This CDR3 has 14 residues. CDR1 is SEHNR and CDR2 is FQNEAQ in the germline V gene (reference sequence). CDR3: CASSLTGSPYEQYF. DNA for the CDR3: TGTGCCAGCAGCTTGACGGGTTCCCCCTACGAGCAGTACTTC.

CDR3 in amino acids: CASSFGAGEKLFF. Here the CDR3 DNA reads TGCGCCAGCAGCTTCGGGGCGGGAGAAAAACTGTTTTTT. This rearrangement joins TRBV5-1 to TRBJ1-4; maybe TRBD1 (5 bases). Germline CDR1 SGHRS, CDR2 YFSETQ. With 2 bases removed from V and 8 bases from J, the gap between germline ends came to 10 bases. The CDR3 loop spans 13 amino acids.

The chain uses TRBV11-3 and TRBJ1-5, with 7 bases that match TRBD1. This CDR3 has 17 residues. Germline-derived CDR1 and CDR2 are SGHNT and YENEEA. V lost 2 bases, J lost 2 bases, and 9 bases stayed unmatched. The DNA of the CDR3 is TGTGCCAGCAGCTTACGCTCGACAGGGTACGGCAATCAGCCCCAGCATTTT. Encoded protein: CASSLRSTGYGNQPQHF.